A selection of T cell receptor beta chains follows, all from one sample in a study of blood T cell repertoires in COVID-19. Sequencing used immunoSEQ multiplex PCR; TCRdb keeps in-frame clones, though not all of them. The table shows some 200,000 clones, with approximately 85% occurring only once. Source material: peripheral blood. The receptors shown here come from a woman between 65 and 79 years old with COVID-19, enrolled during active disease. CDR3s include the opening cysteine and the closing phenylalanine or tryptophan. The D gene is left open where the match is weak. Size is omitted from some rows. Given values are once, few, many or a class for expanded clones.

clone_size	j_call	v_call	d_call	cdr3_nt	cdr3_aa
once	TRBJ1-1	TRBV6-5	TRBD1	TGTGCCAGCAGTTACTCGAGGACAGGGGTCACTGAAGCTTTCTTT	CASSYSRTGVTEAFF
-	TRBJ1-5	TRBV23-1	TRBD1	TGCGCCAGCAGTCAAACTCTAACAGGGGCATGTAGTAGCAATCAGCCCCAGCATTTT	CASSQTLTGACSSNQPQHF
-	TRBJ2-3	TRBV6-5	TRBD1	TGTGCCAGCAGTTCAGACAGGGGGAACACAGATACGCAGTATTTT	CASSSDRGNTDTQYF
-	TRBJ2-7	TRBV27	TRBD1	TGTGCCAGCAGTGACAGGGGGCGGGGGTTTGAGCAGTACTTC	CASSDRGRGFEQYF
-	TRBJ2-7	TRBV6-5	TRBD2	TGTGCCAGCAACCCGGGGGGGAAAGGCTACGAGCAGTACTTC	CASNPGGKGYEQYF
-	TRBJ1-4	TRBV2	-	TGTGCCAGCACGGGGGAGTATGAAAAACTGTTTTTT	CASTGEYEKLFF
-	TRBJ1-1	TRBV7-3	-	TGTGCCAGCAGCGTACAGGGGAACACTGAAGCTTTCTTT	CASSVQGNTEAFF
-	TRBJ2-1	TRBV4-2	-	TGTGCCAGCAGCCAAGATACAGCGGTCTCCTACAATGAGCAGTTCTTC	CASSQDTAVSYNEQFF
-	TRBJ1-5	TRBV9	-	TGTGCCAGCAGCGTCGGACTGGGAGGGGACAATCAGCCCCAGCATTTT	CASSVGLGGDNQPQHF
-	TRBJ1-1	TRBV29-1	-	TGCAGCGTCTCAGGTCAAGGGGACACTGAAGCTTTCTTT	CSVSGQGDTEAFF
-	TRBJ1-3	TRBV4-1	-	TGCGCCAGCAGCCAAGGCGCAGGGGCAAACACCATATATTTT	CASSQGAGANTIYF
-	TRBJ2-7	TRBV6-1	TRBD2	TGTGCCAGCAGTGAAGCGCTTCTACGGGAGGCGCACGAGCAGTACTTC	CASSEALLREAHEQYF
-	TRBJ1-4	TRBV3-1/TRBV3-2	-	TGTGCCAGCAGCCAAGTTCACAGGAGGGCAACTAATGAAAAACTGTTTTTT	CASSQVHRRATNEKLFF
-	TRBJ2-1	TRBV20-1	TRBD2	TGCAGTGCTAGTTCCACTAGCGGGAGCTCCTACAATGAGCAGTTCTTC	CSASSTSGSSYNEQFF
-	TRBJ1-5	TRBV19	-	TGTGCCAGTAATCTAAACAGGGACCAGCCCCAGCATTTT	CASNLNRDQPQHF
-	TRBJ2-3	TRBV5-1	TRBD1	TGCGCCAGCAGCAGAACAGGGGGCGCCGCACCAGATACGCAGTATTTT	CASSRTGGAAPDTQYF
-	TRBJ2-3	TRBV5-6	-	TGTGCCAGCAGCTTGGTCACAGGCGGCGCAGATACGCAGTATTTT	CASSLVTGGADTQYF
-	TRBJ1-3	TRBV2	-	TGTGCCAGCAAATTGAGAAGCTCCTTCACTGGAAACACCATATATTTT	CASKLRSSFTGNTIYF
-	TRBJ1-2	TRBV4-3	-	TGCGCCAGCAGCCCTTCCACAGGGTTTCGTGGCTACACCTTC	CASSPSTGFRGYTF
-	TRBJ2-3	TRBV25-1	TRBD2	TGTGCCAGCAGTGAATCACTAGCGGGAGCTGCAGATACGCAGTATTTT	CASSESLAGAADTQYF
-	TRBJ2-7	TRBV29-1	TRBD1	TGCAGCGTGGGTCGGACAGGAACGACCTACGAGCAGTACTTC	CSVGRTGTTYEQYF
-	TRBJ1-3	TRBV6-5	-	TGTGCCAGCAGTTACTCGAAGGGACTCGGAAACACCATATATTTT	CASSYSKGLGNTIYF
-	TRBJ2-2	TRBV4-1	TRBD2	TGCGCCAGCAGCCAAGTTGGGCTAGCGGGGCTGGCCGGGGAGCTGTTTTTT	CASSQVGLAGLAGELFF
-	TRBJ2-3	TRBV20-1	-	TGCAGTGCCCCCCGAGCAGATACGCAGTATTTT	CSAPRADTQYF
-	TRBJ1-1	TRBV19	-	TGTGCCAGTAGTCAAAACGCCGGGACACAGAACACTGAAGCTTTCTTT	CASSQNAGTQNTEAFF
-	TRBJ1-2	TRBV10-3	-	TGTGCCATCATGATGGAGGAGGGTCTCGCGTATGGCTACACCTTC	CAIMMEEGLAYGYTF
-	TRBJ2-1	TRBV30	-	TGTGCCAGCGGACCCCTAAGGAATGAGCAGTTCTTC	CASGPLRNEQFF
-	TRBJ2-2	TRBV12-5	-	TGTGCTAGTGGTCCCGGACTAACGAACACCGGGGAGCTGTTTTTT	CASGPGLTNTGELFF
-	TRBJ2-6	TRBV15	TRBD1	TGTGCCACCAGCAGGGCCCGGGGACAGGAGTCTGGGGCCAACGTCCTGACTTTC	CATSRARGQESGANVLTF
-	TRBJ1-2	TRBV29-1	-	TGCAGCGTTCTCACGGGGGGTGGCTACACCTTC	CSVLTGGGYTF
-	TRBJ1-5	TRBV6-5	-	TGTGCCAGCAGTATACAGGGTTTGGACGATCAGCCCCAGCATTTT	CASSIQGLDDQPQHF
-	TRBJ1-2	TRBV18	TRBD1	TGTGCCAGCTCATCGGACAGGGTGTCCTATGGCTACACCTTC	CASSSDRVSYGYTF
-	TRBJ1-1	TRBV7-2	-	TGTGCCAGCAGCTTAGTAGGATGGGAGACTGAAGCTTTCTTT	CASSLVGWETEAFF
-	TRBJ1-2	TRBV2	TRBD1	TGTGCCAGCACCAGGACAGGGGCGACGATCGATGGCTACACCTTC	CASTRTGATIDGYTF
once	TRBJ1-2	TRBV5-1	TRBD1	TGCGCCAGCAGCACTACAGCCGGGACAGGGACGATGAGCTACACCTTC	CASSTTAGTGTMSYTF
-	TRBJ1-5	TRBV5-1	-	TGCGCCAGCAGCTTGTTAGGGGATCTCAATCAGCCCCAGCATTTT	CASSLLGDLNQPQHF
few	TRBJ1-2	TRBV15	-	TGTGCCACCAGCAGAGACCAGGGTATAAACTATGGCTACACCTTC	CATSRDQGINYGYTF
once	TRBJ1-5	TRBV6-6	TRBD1	TGTGCCAGCAGGTTACAGGGGAGGAGGCAGCCCCAGCATTTT	CASRLQGRRQPQHF
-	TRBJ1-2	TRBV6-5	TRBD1	TGTGCCAGCAGCAGAGGGACAGGGAATGGCTACACCTTC	CASSRGTGNGYTF
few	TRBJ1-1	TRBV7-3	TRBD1	TGTGCCAGCAGCTTAAGGTGGACAGGAGTGAACACTGAAGCTTTCTTT	CASSLRWTGVNTEAFF
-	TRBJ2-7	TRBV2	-	TGTGCCAGCAGTGTCTCGCGGCAAACCTACGAGCAGTACTTC	CASSVSRQTYEQYF
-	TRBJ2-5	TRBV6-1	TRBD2	TGTGCCAGCAGTGGGTGGACAGCGGGGGACCTCGAGACCCAGTACTTC	CASSGWTAGDLETQYF
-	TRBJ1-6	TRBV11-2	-	TGTGCCAGCAGCTTAGCTCTCGACAGGTCCCTCCACTTT	CASSLALDRSLHF
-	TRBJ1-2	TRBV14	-	TGTGCCAGCAGCCAAGGGGTAGGGGGAATAACTAACTATGGCTACACCTTC	CASSQGVGGITNYGYTF
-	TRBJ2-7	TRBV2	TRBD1	TGTGCCAGCAGTGAATGGTTGGACAGGGGGGACTTC	CASSEWLDRGDF
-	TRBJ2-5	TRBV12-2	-	TGTGCAAGTCACTTAGCCCGGACAGGACAGGGGGCGCCAGAGACCCAGTACTTC	CASHLARTGQGAPETQYF
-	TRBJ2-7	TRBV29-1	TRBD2	TGCAGCGTTGGAGGACTAGCGGGAGGGTACACCTACGAGCAGTACTTC	CSVGGLAGGYTYEQYF
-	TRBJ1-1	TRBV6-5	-	TGTGCCAGCGCTTCAACATCCCTGAACACTGAAGCTTTCTTT	CASASTSLNTEAFF
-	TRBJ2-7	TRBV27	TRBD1	TGTGCCAGCAGTTTAATAGCAGGGGGCGCCTACGAGCAGTACTTC	CASSLIAGGAYEQYF
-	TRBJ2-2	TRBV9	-	TGTGCCAGCAGCGCTAGGGGCCAGGTGAACACCGGGGAGCTGTTTTTT	CASSARGQVNTGELFF
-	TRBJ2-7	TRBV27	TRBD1	TGTGCCAGCAGTTCAGGACAGGATGTCGCCTACGAGCAGTACTTC	CASSSGQDVAYEQYF
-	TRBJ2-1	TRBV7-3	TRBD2	TGTGCCAGCAGCTTCGTAGCGGGACCCTACAATGAGCAGTTCTTC	CASSFVAGPYNEQFF
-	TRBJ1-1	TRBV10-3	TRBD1	TGTGCCATCAGTGCACAGGGGATGAACACTGAAGCTTTCTTT	CAISAQGMNTEAFF
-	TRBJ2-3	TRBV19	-	TGTGCCAGTAGTATTCTGGACAGGCCTAGCGACACAGATACGCAGTATTTT	CASSILDRPSDTDTQYF
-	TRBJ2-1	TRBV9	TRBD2	TGTGCCAGCAGCGCCCGTTTAGCGGGGGGGCCAAGTGAGCAGTTCTTC	CASSARLAGGPSEQFF